The clone carrying this TCR beta chain was seen repeatedly, ten times or more. The record originates from a study of T cells in Graves' hyperthyroidism and ophthalmopathy. Study overall: The authors collected peripheral blood at initial diagnosis, before any treatment.

Uncontrolled infection, other autoimmune disease, pregnancy or lactation barred patients from enrollment. Clinical symptoms, serum thyroxine, TRAb, thyroid ultrasound and orbital computed tomography established diagnosis. The PBMCs had their origin in roughly 9.4 ml of fresh peripheral blood. The investigators amplified TCR beta CDR3 regions from RNA transcripts. HTBI primers were employed in a first-round RT-PCR of the TCR CDR3. TCRdb redid the calling of the multiplex PCR reads with MiXCR, one entry per CDR3 protein. Of under 450,000 distinct CDR3 sequences listed, 15% to 19% are singletons. Input material: blood. This clonotype was obtained from a woman between 18 and 29 years old with Graves' hyperthyroidism.

CDR3 sequence: CASGLEGNYGYTF. CDR3 DNA: TGTGCTAGTGGTTTGGAGGGCAACTATGGCTACACCTTC. The gene calls are TRBV12-5 and TRBJ1-2; the D is unclear. V gave up 1 base and J gave up 2 bases, with 5 bases separating them. Germline V gene lookup returns CDR1 LGHNT and CDR2 FRNRAP. This CDR3 spans 13 amino acids.